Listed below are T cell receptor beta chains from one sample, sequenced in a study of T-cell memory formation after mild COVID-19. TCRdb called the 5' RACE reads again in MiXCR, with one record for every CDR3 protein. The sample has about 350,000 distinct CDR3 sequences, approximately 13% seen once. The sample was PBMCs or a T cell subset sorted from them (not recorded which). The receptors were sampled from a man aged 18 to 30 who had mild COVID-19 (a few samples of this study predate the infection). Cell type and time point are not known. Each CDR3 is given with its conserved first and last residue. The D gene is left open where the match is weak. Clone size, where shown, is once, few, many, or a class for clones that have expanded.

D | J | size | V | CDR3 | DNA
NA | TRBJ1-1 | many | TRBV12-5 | CASGSQDTEAFF | TGTGCTAGTGGTTCTCAGGACACTGAAGCTTTCTTT
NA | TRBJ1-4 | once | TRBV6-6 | CASSYESEKLFF | TGTGCCAGCAGTTACGAGAGTGAAAAACTGTTTTTT
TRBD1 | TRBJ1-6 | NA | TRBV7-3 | CASSPQGIGSPLHF | TGTGCCAGCAGCCCACAGGGGATAGGGTCACCCCTCCACTTT
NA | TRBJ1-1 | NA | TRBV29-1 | CSAWVRGEAFF | TGCAGCGCCTGGGTACGAGGTGAAGCTTTCTTT
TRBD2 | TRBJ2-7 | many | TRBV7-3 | CASSPGLAGGTGREQYF | TGTGCCAGCAGCCCGGGACTAGCGGGGGGTACTGGGCGCGAGCAGTACTTC
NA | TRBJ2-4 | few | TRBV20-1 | CSARDVINIQYF | TGCAGTGCTAGAGATGTCATAAACATTCAGTACTTC
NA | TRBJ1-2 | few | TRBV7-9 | CASSPRGNGYTF | TGTGCCAGCAGCCCTAGGGGAAATGGCTACACCTTC
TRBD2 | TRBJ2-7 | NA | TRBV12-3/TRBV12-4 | CASSPGDRGGSYEQYF | TGTGCCAGCAGTCCTGGGGACCGCGGGGGATCCTACGAGCAGTACTTC
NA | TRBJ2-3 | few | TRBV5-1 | CASSLFWDLPTDTQYF | TGCGCCAGCAGCTTGTTCTGGGACCTCCCCACAGATACGCAGTATTTT
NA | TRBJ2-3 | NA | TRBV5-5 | CASSWGFGGASTDTQYF | TGTGCCAGCAGCTGGGGGTTTGGGGGAGCTAGCACAGATACGCAGTATTTT
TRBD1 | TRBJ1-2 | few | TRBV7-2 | CASSLGGQGRGYTF | TGTGCCAGCAGCTTAGGAGGACAGGGGAGAGGCTACACCTTC
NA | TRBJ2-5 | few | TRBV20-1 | CSASADVETQYF | TGCAGTGCATCAGCTGATGTGGAGACCCAGTACTTC
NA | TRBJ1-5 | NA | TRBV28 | CASSLPWGGDNQPQHF | TGTGCCAGCAGCTTGCCGTGGGGGGGGGACAATCAGCCCCAGCATTTT
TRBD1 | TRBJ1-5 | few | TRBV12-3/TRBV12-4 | CASTMDRWDQPQHF | TGTGCCAGCACCATGGACAGGTGGGATCAGCCCCAGCATTTT
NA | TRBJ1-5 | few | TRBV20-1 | CSARDLISPNQPQHF | TGCAGTGCTAGAGATCTGATAAGTCCTAATCAGCCCCAGCATTTT
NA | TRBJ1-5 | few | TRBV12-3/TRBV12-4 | CASIPNVGVGQPQHF | TGTGCCAGCATCCCAAATGTCGGGGTAGGACAGCCCCAGCATTTT